These 20 T cell receptor beta chains were all obtained from the same sample, sequenced in a study of Ad26.COV2.S vaccination and SARS-CoV-2 variants. Clones were sequenced by immunoSEQ multiplex PCR, and TCRdb holds only the in-frame ones, with some missing. The table records 300,000 to 400,000 clones, around 90% of them present only once. The treatment was: roughly 20 received Ad26.COV2.S at low or high dose, single or two shots; five or six received placebo; per-sample allocation not given. Specimens were obtained on day 63 following the first vaccine or placebo injection. The sample was peripheral blood, taken in a trial of Ad26.COV2.S vaccine versus placebo. Receptor source: a person aged 18-65 years who received the Ad26.COV2.S COVID-19 vaccine or a placebo.

The rearrangement uses TRBV12-3 or TRBV12-4 and TRBJ2-7, with no clear D. The CDR3 is 11 residues long. V was clipped by 0 bases and J by 6 bases, with 3 bases between them. CDR3 residues: CASSLAREQYF. In nucleotides, the CDR3 is TGTGCCAGCAGTTTAGCGCGCGAGCAGTACTTC.

The CDR3 sequence is CASSLPVQDNEQFF. The CDR3 DNA reads TGTGCCAGCAGCCTCCCCGTGCAGGACAATGAGCAGTTCTTC. The V and J genes are TRBV11-2 and TRBJ2-1; D unresolved. The CDR3 has 14 residues. V was cut by 5 bases and J by 5 bases, with 13 bases left in between. Germline CDR1 SGHAT, CDR2 FQNNGV.

The chain is built from TRBV7-3 and TRBJ2-7; 8 positions match TRBD2. The CDR3 totals 15 residues. Germline V CDR1 and CDR2: SGHTA, FQGTGA. V gave up 5 bases and J gave up 0 bases; unmatched junction bases: 6. Here the CDR3 DNA reads TGTGCCAGCAGCCAGGGGCTAGCGGGCTCCTACGAGCAGTACTTC. Its translation: CASSQGLAGSYEQYF.

Points on this clone: Other DNA sequences in the sample encode the same CDR3. The J gene is TRBJ2-5, the V gene TRBV20-1, with D perhaps TRBD1 (6 bases). Germline values: CDR1 DFQATT, CDR2 SNEGSKA (reference sequence). The CDR3 runs to 11 residues. V dropped 7 bases and J dropped 1 base, with 7 bases sitting between them. CDR3 in DNA: TGCAGTGGGACAGTCCAAGAGACCCAGTACTTC. Protein: CSGTVQETQYF.

The chain combines TRBV11-2 with TRBJ2-2; 14 bases are shared with TRBD2. Germline-derived CDR1 and CDR2 are SGHAT and FQNNGV. The J segment lost 1 base and the V segment lost 4 bases, leaving 8 bases of the junction unmatched. The CDR3 has 19 amino acids. CDR3 amino acids: CASSSHRTSGGKNTGELFF. In DNA form, the CDR3 reads TGTGCCAGCAGCTCCCACCGGACTAGCGGGGGGAAGAACACCGGGGAGCTGTTTTTT. The full variable domain, its missing parts supplied by reference TRBV11-2 and TRBJ2-2, is EAGVAQSPRYKIIEKRQSVAFWCNPISGHATLYWYQQILGQGPKLLIQFQNNGVVDDSQLPKDRFSAERLKGVDSTLKIQPAKLEDSAVYLCASSSHRTSGGKNTGELFFGEGSRLTVL.

This sequence joins TRBV6-5 and TRBJ1-2, with D tentatively TRBD1 (5 bases). This CDR3 spans 15 amino acids. V was shortened by 0 bases and J by 4 bases, with 12 bases between the two germline ends. CDR1 is MNHEY, CDR2 SVGAGI, per germline. Here the CDR3 DNA reads TGTGCCAGCAGTTACTCGGGGGGACCTACCTATGGCTACACCTTC. This translates into CASSYSGGPTYGYTF.

This chain uses TRBV6-5 with TRBJ1-6; D is possibly TRBD1 (5 bases). V lost 8 bases to trimming and J lost 7 bases, with 6 bases between them. Germline assignment: CDR1 MNHEY and CDR2 SVGAGI. CDR3 size: 11 residues. The CDR3 reads CASRQNSPLHF. For the CDR3, the DNA is TGTGCCAGCCGACAGAATTCACCCCTCCACTTT.

This sequence joins TRBV27 and TRBJ1-5; the match to TRBD1 covers 8 bases. J lost 0 bases, V lost 5 bases, and 9 bases had no gene match. This CDR3 region has 17 residues. Germline assignment: CDR1 MNHEY and CDR2 SMNVEV (reference sequence). The CDR3 protein is CASSPDRVPSSNQPQHF. The CDR3 region has the DNA TGTGCCAGCAGTCCGGACAGGGTCCCTTCTAGCAATCAGCCCCAGCATTTT.

This chain links TRBV11-2 with TRBJ1-1; no clear D. The germline gives CDR1 SGHAT, CDR2 FQNNGV. Trimming took off 0 bases at V and 7 bases at J, with 6 bases between the two ends. CDR3 length: 12 amino acids. This CDR3 is CASSLDGLEAFF. CDR3 bases: TGTGCCAGCAGCTTAGACGGCCTTGAAGCTTTCTTT.

The chain links TRBV9 to TRBJ2-7, with D possibly matching TRBD1 (6 bases). The V and J ends lost 4 bases and 5 bases respectively, with 16 bases between them. From germline, CDR1 is SGDLS and CDR2 YYNGEE. The CDR3 is made up of 14 amino acids. DNA for the CDR3: TGTGCCAGCAGCCCCCGGACAGAGAACGACGAGCAGTACTTC. It translates to CASSPRTENDEQYF.

The genes are TRBV12-5 and TRBJ2-1, with 7 bases lining up with TRBD2. CDR3 length: 14 residues. Losses at the gene ends were 3 bases for V and 4 bases for J; bases not matched to a gene: 3. Germline values: CDR1 LGHNT, CDR2 FRNRAP. The CDR3: CASGLPGGYNEQFF. As DNA, the CDR3 is TGTGCTAGTGGTTTACCCGGGGGGTACAATGAGCAGTTCTTC.

This clone came up a few times. Other DNA sequences in the sample encode the same CDR3. CDR3 coding DNA: TGTGCCTGGAGTGTAGGGACAGGGGGCAATCAGCCCCAGCATTTT. This encodes CAWSVGTGGNQPQHF. This chain links TRBV30 with TRBJ1-5; TRBD1 aligns across 10 bases. V was clipped by 0 bases and J by 2 bases; unmatched bases: 1. This CDR3 region has 15 residues. Per germline, CDR1 GTSNPN and CDR2 SVGIG (reference sequence).

This clone was seen a handful of times. The chain is built from TRBV25-1 and TRBJ1-5; TRBD1 aligns across 9 bases. Germline trimming cut 4 bases from V and 7 bases from J; bases unmatched to any gene: 8. The CDR3 is made up of 15 amino acids. Germline V CDR1 and CDR2: MGHDK, SYGVNS. In DNA form, the CDR3 reads TGTGCCAGCAGTGGCAATACAGGGGGCGGGCAGCCCCAGCATTTT. This translates into CASSGNTGGGQPQHF.

The genes are TRBV11-2 and TRBJ1-5; D might be TRBD1 (5 bases). The CDR3 covers 14 residues. From germline, CDR1 is SGHAT and CDR2 FQNNGV. The ends were cut back, 3 bases at V and 2 bases at J, with 8 bases in the middle. The CDR3 nucleotides read TGTGCCAGCAGCTTGCCGGGGGGCAATCAGCCCCAGCATTTT. This encodes CASSLPGGNQPQHF. The full variable domain, with the rest looked up from reference TRBV11-2 and TRBJ1-5, is EAGVAQSPRYKIIEKRQSVAFWCNPISGHATLYWYQQILGQGPKLLIQFQNNGVVDDSQLPKDRFSAERLKGVDSTLKIQPAKLEDSAVYLCASSLPGGNQPQHFGDGTRLSIL.

The rearrangement links TRBV6-6 to TRBJ1-2; a weak D match, TRBD1 (6 bases). Trimming cost V 1 base and J 4 bases, with 13 bases left between them. The germline CDR1 and CDR2 sequences are MNHNY and SVGAGI (reference sequence). This CDR3 spans 15 amino acids. CDR3 sequence (DNA): TGTGCCAGCAGTTACTTCCCCGGACAGCCCTATGGCTACACCTTC. Translation: CASSYFPGQPYGYTF.

The gene calls are TRBV12-3 or TRBV12-4 and TRBJ1-1; D not resolved. The CDR3 spans 13 residues. Trimming cost V 6 bases and J 0 bases, with 8 bases left between them. The CDR3 protein is CASSLNLNTEAFF. The CDR3 DNA is TGTGCCAGCAGCTTAAATCTGAACACTGAAGCTTTCTTT.

V is TRBV7-9 and J is TRBJ2-7, with D perhaps matching TRBD1 (6 bases). Germline CDR1 is SEHNR and CDR2 is FQNEAQ (reference sequence). Trimming shortened V by 5 bases and J by 4 bases, and 15 bases separated the two germline ends. The CDR3 length is 14 residues. The CDR3 sequence is CASSAITDRYEQYF. The CDR3 DNA sequence: TGTGCCAGCAGCGCTATCACTGACAGGTACGAGCAGTACTTC.

This chain connects TRBV5-6 to TRBJ1-3; D is unresolved. The CDR3 has 16 amino acids. Germline-derived CDR1 and CDR2 are SGHDT and YYEEEE. Trimming left V 0 bases short and J 0 bases short, with 10 bases between. The CDR3 region is CASSLGPISSGNTIYF. The CDR3 DNA follows: TGTGCCAGCAGCTTGGGACCCATAAGCTCTGGAAACACCATATATTTT.

The chain recombines TRBV27 with TRBJ1-6, with D possibly being TRBD1 (6 bases). Trimming removed 3 bases from V and 7 bases from J, with 10 bases in between. The V gene's germline CDR1 is MNHEY and CDR2 SMNVEV (reference sequence). The CDR3 spans 14 residues. The CDR3 nucleotides read TGTGCCAGCAGTTTTATACAGGGCAATTCACCCCTCCACTTT. Translation gives CASSFIQGNSPLHF.

V usage is TRBV5-4 and J usage is TRBJ1-4; D is unresolved. Germline CDR1 and CDR2: SGHNT and YYREEE (reference sequence). This CDR3 spans 13 amino acids. Trimming pared 0 bases from V and 5 bases from J, leaving 5 bases between. CDR3 coding DNA: TGTGCCAGCAGCTTGGGCGGGAATGAAAAACTGTTTTTT. As protein: CASSLGGNEKLFF.